Listed below are T cell receptor beta chains from one sample, sequenced in a study of blood T cell repertoires in COVID-19. The repertoire was sequenced with immunoSEQ multiplex PCR; TCRdb's copy has only in-frame clones and lacks some. The table lists roughly 150,000 clones, 88% of them singletons. The sequencing input was peripheral blood. The receptor set was obtained from a man aged 45-65 years who had recovered from COVID-19. The CDR3 runs from the conserved cysteine through the conserved F or W. A D gene is named only where the DNA matches it firmly. Clone size is given for some rows only: seen once, a few or many times, or a class if the clone is expanded.

v_call	d_call	clone_size	j_call	cdr3_nt	cdr3_aa
TRBV5-4	TRBD2	.	TRBJ2-2	TGTGCCAGCAGCTGGGCGGGAGGCACCGGGGAGCTGTTTTTT	CASSWAGGTGELFF
TRBV6-1	.	.	TRBJ2-4	TGTGCCAGCAGTGGAGGGGACACCCAAGCCAAAAACATTCAGTACTTC	CASSGGDTQAKNIQYF
TRBV7-9	TRBD2	.	TRBJ2-7	TGTGCCAGCAGCTTTGGCGCCCTAGCGGGGGAGGGGAGGGAGCAGTACTTC	CASSFGALAGEGREQYF
TRBV7-2	.	.	TRBJ2-2	TGTGCCAGCAGCACATCCGGGACAAAGAACACCGGGGAGCTGTTTTTT	CASSTSGTKNTGELFF
TRBV24-1	TRBD2	.	TRBJ2-3	TGTGCCACCAGTGATCGGGGGGGAGGGAGCACAGATACGCAGTATTTT	CATSDRGGGSTDTQYF
TRBV6-6	.	once	TRBJ2-2	TGTGCCAGCAGTTCCCGGAACACCGGGGAGCTGTTTTTT	CASSSRNTGELFF
TRBV15	.	.	TRBJ2-5	TGTGCCACCAGCAGAGAAGGCGGATACCAAGAGACCCAGTACTTC	CATSREGGYQETQYF
TRBV7-3	.	.	TRBJ1-1	TGTGCCAGCAGCTTAATAGAGTCGGTGAACACTGAAGCTTTCTTT	CASSLIESVNTEAFF
TRBV5-5	TRBD1	.	TRBJ2-6	TGTGCCAGCAGCGAAGGGACAGGGAACTCTGGGGCCAACGTCCTGACTTTC	CASSEGTGNSGANVLTF
TRBV29-1	.	few	TRBJ1-3	TGCAGCGTTGGGCAGAATGGAAACACCATATATTTT	CSVGQNGNTIYF
TRBV24-1	.	.	TRBJ2-3	TGTGCCACCAGTGAACCGGGAACAGATACGCAGTATTTT	CATSEPGTDTQYF
TRBV6-6	TRBD1	.	TRBJ2-2	TGTGCCAGCAGCTCACCGATCTCCGGGACAGGGAAGAGGACCGGGGAGCTGTTTTTT	CASSSPISGTGKRTGELFF
TRBV4-3	.	many	TRBJ1-1	TGCGCCAGCAGCCAAGATCGCGGGGGGAGGGCTGAAGCTTTCTTT	CASSQDRGGRAEAFF
TRBV18	.	.	TRBJ1-3	TGTGCCAGCTCACCAGCCGGACCAGGGAACTCTGGAAACACCATATATTTT	CASSPAGPGNSGNTIYF
TRBV3-1/TRBV3-2	TRBD2	.	TRBJ2-7	TGTGCCAGCAGCCAACTCGCGGGAGTATGCGAGCAGTACTTC	CASSQLAGVCEQYF
TRBV7-9	.	.	TRBJ1-1	TGTGCCAGCAGCCCCTACCTTGAAGCTTTCTTT	CASSPYLEAFF
TRBV7-2	TRBD1	.	TRBJ1-2	TGTGCCAGCAGTCCCGGGACAGGGCGGGATGGCTACACCTTC	CASSPGTGRDGYTF
TRBV4-1	TRBD2	once	TRBJ2-3	TGCGCCAGCAGCCAGACCCCCGGGACTAGATCTGATACGCAGTATTTT	CASSQTPGTRSDTQYF
TRBV7-9	.	.	TRBJ1-5	TGTGCCAGCGGAGGGGCGACAAATCAGCCCCAGCATTTT	CASGGATNQPQHF
TRBV15	TRBD2	.	TRBJ2-7	TGTGCCACCAGCAGAGATATAGCGGGGGGATACGAGCAGTACTTC	CATSRDIAGGYEQYF
TRBV27	TRBD1	.	TRBJ2-4	TGTGCCAGCTCGGACAGGGGGCCTCAAAACATTCAGTACTTC	CASSDRGPQNIQYF
TRBV18	.	.	TRBJ2-3	TGTGCCAGCTCAGCATTGACAGACGGCACAGATACGCAGTATTTT	CASSALTDGTDTQYF
TRBV6-5	.	.	TRBJ1-4	TGTGCCAGCAGTTTGGGGGCCAAGCAAGAAAAACTGTTTTTT	CASSLGAKQEKLFF
TRBV18	TRBD1	.	TRBJ2-2	TGTGCCAGCTCACCGGGGACAGAGGTCACCGGGGAGCTGTTTTTT	CASSPGTEVTGELFF